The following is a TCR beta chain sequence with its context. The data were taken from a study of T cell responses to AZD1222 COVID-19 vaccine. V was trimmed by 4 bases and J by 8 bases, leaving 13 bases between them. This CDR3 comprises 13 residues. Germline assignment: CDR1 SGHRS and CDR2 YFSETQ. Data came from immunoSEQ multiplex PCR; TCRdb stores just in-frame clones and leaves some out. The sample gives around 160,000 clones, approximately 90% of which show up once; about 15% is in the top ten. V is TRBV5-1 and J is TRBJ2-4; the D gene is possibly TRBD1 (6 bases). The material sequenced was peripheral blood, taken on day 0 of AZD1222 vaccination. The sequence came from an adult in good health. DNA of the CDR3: TGCGCCAGCAGCACCCCAGGGGTCGACATTCAGTACTTC. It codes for CASSTPGVDIQYF.